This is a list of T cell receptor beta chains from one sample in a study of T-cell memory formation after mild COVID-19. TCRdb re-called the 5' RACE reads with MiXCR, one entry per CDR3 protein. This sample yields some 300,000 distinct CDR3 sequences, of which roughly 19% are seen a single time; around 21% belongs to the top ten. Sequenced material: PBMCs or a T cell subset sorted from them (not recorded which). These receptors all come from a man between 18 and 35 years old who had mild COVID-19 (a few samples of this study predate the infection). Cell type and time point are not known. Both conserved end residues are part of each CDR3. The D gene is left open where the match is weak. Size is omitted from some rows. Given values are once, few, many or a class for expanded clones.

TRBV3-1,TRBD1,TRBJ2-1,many,CASSLGQGDSYNEQFF,TGTGCCAGCAGCCTCGGACAGGGGGACTCCTACAATGAGCAGTTCTTC
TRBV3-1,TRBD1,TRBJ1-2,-,CASSQGTGARSGYTF,TGTGCCAGCAGCCAAGGCACAGGGGCGCGGTCCGGCTACACCTTC
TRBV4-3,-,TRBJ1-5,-,CASSQEGGQPQHF,TGCGCCAGCAGCCAAGAGGGGGGCCAGCCCCAGCATTTT
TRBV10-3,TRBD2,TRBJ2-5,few,CAIGTRGVETQYF,TGTGCCATCGGGACTAGGGGAGTAGAGACCCAGTACTTC
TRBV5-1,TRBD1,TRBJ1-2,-,CASSPDRGLLGYTF,TGCGCCAGCAGCCCGGACAGGGGGCTTCTTGGCTACACCTTC
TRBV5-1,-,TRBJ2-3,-,CASSLGAVGTDTQYF,TGCGCCAGCAGCTTGGGCGCAGTCGGCACAGATACGCAGTATTTT
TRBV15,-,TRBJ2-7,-,CATSRSLGYEQYF,TGTGCCACCAGCAGATCATTGGGCTACGAGCAGTACTTC
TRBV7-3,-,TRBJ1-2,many,CASSEGGSGYTF,TGTGCCAGCAGCGAGGGGGGGAGTGGCTACACCTTC
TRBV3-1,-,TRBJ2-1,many,CASSLRDASGSEQFF,TGTGCCAGCAGCCTACGGGACGCCAGCGGTTCTGAGCAGTTCTTC
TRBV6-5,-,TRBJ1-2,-,CASSYSLGYGYTF,TGTGCCAGCAGTTACTCGCTGGGGTATGGCTACACCTTC
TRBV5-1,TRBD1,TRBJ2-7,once,CASSSRGSSYEQYF,TGCGCCAGCAGCAGCAGGGGGAGCTCCTACGAGCAGTACTTC
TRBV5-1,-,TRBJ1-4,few,CASSTQGVNNEKLFF,TGCGCCAGCAGCACCCAAGGGGTGAATAATGAAAAACTGTTTTTT
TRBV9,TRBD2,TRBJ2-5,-,CASSVSWRGAQETQYF,TGTGCCAGCAGCGTATCTTGGCGGGGGGCACAAGAGACCCAGTACTTC
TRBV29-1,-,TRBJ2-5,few,CSARAIWETQYF,TGCAGCGCGAGGGCGATTTGGGAGACCCAGTACTTC
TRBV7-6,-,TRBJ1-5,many,CASSLGGGESNQPQHF,TGTGCCAGCAGCTTAGGGGGGGGTGAAAGCAATCAGCCCCAGCATTTT
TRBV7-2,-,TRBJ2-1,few,CASSLVEGYNEQFF,TGTGCCAGCAGCTTAGTAGAGGGATACAATGAGCAGTTCTTC
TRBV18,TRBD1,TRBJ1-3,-,CASSTGAAGNTIYF,TGTGCCAGCTCGACAGGGGCGGCTGGAAACACCATATATTTT
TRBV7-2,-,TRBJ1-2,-,CASSSQSTGFYGYTF,TGTGCCAGCAGCTCCCAATCGACAGGTTTCTATGGCTACACCTTC
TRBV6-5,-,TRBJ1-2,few,CASSPSTGRLLGGYTF,TGTGCCAGCAGCCCCTCAACGGGGCGTCTATTAGGGGGCTACACCTTC
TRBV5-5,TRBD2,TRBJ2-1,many,CASSLATSGGFYNEQFF,TGTGCCAGCAGCTTGGCGACTAGCGGGGGGTTTTACAATGAGCAGTTCTTC
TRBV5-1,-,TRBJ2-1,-,CASSQAGDGDNEQFF,TGCGCCAGCAGTCAAGCCGGGGATGGGGACAATGAGCAGTTCTTC
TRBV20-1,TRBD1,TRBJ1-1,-,CSARARQGGVTEAFF,TGCAGTGCTAGAGCTCGACAGGGAGGGGTCACTGAAGCTTTCTTT
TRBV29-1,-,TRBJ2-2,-,CSVGTQNTGELFF,TGCAGCGTAGGGACTCAGAACACCGGGGAGCTGTTTTTT
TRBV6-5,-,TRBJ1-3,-,CASSYAVSSGNTIYF,TGTGCCAGCAGTTATGCAGTCAGCTCTGGAAACACCATATATTTT
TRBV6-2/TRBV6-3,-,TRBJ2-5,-,CASSFTYQETQYF,TGTGCCAGCAGTTTCACGTACCAAGAGACCCAGTACTTC
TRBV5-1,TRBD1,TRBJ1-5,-,CASSPGQGANQPQHF,TGCGCCAGCAGCCCCGGACAGGGAGCCAATCAGCCCCAGCATTTT
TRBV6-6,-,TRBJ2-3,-,CASSDGPGTAGYF,TGTGCCAGCAGTGATGGTCCCGGGACAGCGGGGTATTTT
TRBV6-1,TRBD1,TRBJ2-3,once,CASSGYRGFTDTQYF,TGTGCCAGCAGTGGATACAGGGGATTCACAGATACGCAGTATTTT
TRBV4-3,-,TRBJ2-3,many,CASSPSWGNTDTQYF,TGCGCCAGCAGCCCGTCTTGGGGAAACACAGATACGCAGTATTTT
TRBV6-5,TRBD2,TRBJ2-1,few,CASSTFFGGYNEQFF,TGTGCCAGCAGTACTTTTTTCGGGGGGTACAATGAGCAGTTCTTC
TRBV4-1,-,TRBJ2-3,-,CASSQRESDTQYF,TGCGCCAGCAGCCAGAGGGAATCAGATACGCAGTATTTT
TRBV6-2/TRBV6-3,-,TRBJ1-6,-,CASYDGRALHF,TGTGCCAGCTACGACGGGCGGGCCCTCCACTTT
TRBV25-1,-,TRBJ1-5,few,CASRGDGSNQPQHF,TGTGCCAGCAGGGGGGACGGTAGCAATCAGCCCCAGCATTTT
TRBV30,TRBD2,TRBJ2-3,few,CAWSLGGGTAQYF,TGTGCCTGGAGTCTCGGGGGGGGGACGGCGCAGTATTTT
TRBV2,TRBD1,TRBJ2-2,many,CASSRQGPRVGELFF,TGTGCCAGTTCGCGACAGGGGCCAAGGGTCGGGGAGCTGTTTTTT
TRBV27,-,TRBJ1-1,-,CASTRWTEAFF,TGTGCCAGCACCCGGTGGACTGAAGCTTTCTTT
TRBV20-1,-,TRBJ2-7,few,CSARDWGTSSYEQYF,TGCAGTGCTAGAGATTGGGGCACGAGCTCCTACGAGCAGTACTTC
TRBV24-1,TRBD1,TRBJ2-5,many,CATSENRGETQYF,TGTGCCACCAGTGAGAACAGGGGGGAGACCCAGTACTTC
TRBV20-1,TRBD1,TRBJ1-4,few,CSASPTGLYEKLFF,TGCAGTGCTAGTCCGACAGGGCTATATGAAAAACTGTTTTTT
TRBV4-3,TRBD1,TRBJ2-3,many,CASSQEGQGVTTDTQYF,TGCGCCAGCAGCCAAGAGGGACAGGGGGTGACGACAGATACGCAGTATTTT
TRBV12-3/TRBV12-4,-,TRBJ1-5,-,CASSLEGPQPQHF,TGTGCCAGCAGTTTGGAGGGGCCTCAGCCCCAGCATTTT
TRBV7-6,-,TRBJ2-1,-,CASSPDTNNEQFF,TGTGCCAGCAGCCCCGACACAAACAATGAGCAGTTCTTC
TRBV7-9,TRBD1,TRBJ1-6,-,CASSKDRAYNSPLHF,TGTGCCAGCAGCAAGGACAGGGCATATAATTCACCCCTCCACTTT
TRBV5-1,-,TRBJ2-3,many,CASSLEGQFTDTQYF,TGCGCCAGCAGCTTGGAAGGACAGTTCACAGATACGCAGTATTTT
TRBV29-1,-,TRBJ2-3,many,CSVEQPGARGFTDTQYF,TGCAGCGTCGAACAGCCCGGGGCCCGGGGATTCACAGATACGCAGTATTTT
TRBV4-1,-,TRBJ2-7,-,CASSQDRQVGQYF,TGCGCCAGCAGCCAAGATCGTCAGGTGGGGCAGTACTTC
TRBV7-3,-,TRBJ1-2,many,CASSLTGGDYGYTF,TGTGCCAGCAGCTTAACGGGGGGTGACTATGGCTACACCTTC
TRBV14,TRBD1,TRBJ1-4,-,CASSHYRGLATNEKLFF,TGTGCCAGCAGCCACTACAGGGGATTGGCAACTAATGAAAAACTGTTTTTT